A selection of T cell receptor beta chains follows, all from one sample in a study of T cells after yellow fever vaccination. TCRdb independently ran MiXCR on the 5' RACE reads; one entry per CDR3 protein. Of approximately 330,000 distinct CDR3 sequences listed, approximately 4% are singletons. Sequenced here: PBMCs, sampled 5 days after the yellow fever booster vaccination. The receptors were sampled from a man younger than 35 who received the YFV17D yellow fever vaccine. CDR3s include the opening cysteine and the closing phenylalanine or tryptophan. D genes are given only for firm matches. For some rows the clone size is stated as once, few or many, or as a class when expanded; others skip it.

J gene	clone size	D gene	V gene	CDR3 protein	CDR3 DNA
TRBJ2-3	.	.	TRBV29-1	CSVGDLTADENTQYF	TGCAGCGTTGGGGACCTCACGGCTGACGAGAATACGCAGTATTTT
TRBJ2-2	few	.	TRBV5-6	CASSTNAGRGTGELFF	TGTGCCAGCAGCACTAATGCAGGGCGAGGGACCGGGGAGCTGTTTTTT
TRBJ1-3	few	.	TRBV11-2	CASSLRQSGNTIYF	TGTGCCAGCAGCTTAAGACAGTCTGGAAACACCATATATTTT
TRBJ2-1	many	TRBD2	TRBV9	CASSVEERGVYNEQFF	TGTGCCAGCAGCGTAGAGGAGCGGGGGGTCTACAATGAGCAGTTCTTC
TRBJ2-3	many	.	TRBV20-1	CSAAKAEGTSDTQYF	TGCAGTGCTGCAAAAGCGGAGGGCACTTCAGATACGCAGTATTTT
TRBJ1-3	.	.	TRBV28	CASSRAATSGNTIYF	TGTGCCAGCAGTCGGGCGGCCACCTCTGGAAACACCATATATTTT
TRBJ2-7	many	.	TRBV7-9	CASSSDAAYEQYF	TGTGCCAGCAGCTCGGACGCCGCCTACGAGCAGTACTTC
TRBJ2-3	.	.	TRBV7-3	CASSLVGWSTDTQYF	TGTGCCAGCAGCTTGGTGGGATGGAGCACAGATACGCAGTATTTT
TRBJ2-7	few	TRBD1	TRBV6-2/TRBV6-3	CASSYSTLKLTGGATYEQYF	TGTGCCAGCAGTTACTCGACCTTAAAATTGACAGGGGGCGCGACCTACGAGCAGTACTTC
TRBJ2-3	many	.	TRBV27	CASSTLKRTDTQYF	TGTGCCAGCAGCACTCTCAAGAGAACAGATACGCAGTATTTT
TRBJ2-3	few	TRBD2	TRBV3-1	CASSQRRGDTDTQYF	TGTGCCAGCAGCCAAAGACGGGGGGACACAGATACGCAGTATTTT
TRBJ1-4	many	.	TRBV20-1	CSARDPGTGNEKLFF	TGCAGTGCTAGAGATCCAGGAACAGGCAATGAAAAACTGTTTTTT
TRBJ2-5	.	.	TRBV24-1	CATSDPGHLQETQYF	TGTGCCACCAGTGATCCTGGACACCTCCAAGAGACCCAGTACTTC
TRBJ1-2	few	.	TRBV7-3	CASSPRSQEGYTF	TGTGCCAGCAGCCCACGGTCCCAAGAGGGCTACACCTTC
TRBJ1-2	few	.	TRBV9	CASSGAGRHYGYTF	TGTGCCAGCAGCGGCGCAGGGAGGCACTATGGCTACACCTTC